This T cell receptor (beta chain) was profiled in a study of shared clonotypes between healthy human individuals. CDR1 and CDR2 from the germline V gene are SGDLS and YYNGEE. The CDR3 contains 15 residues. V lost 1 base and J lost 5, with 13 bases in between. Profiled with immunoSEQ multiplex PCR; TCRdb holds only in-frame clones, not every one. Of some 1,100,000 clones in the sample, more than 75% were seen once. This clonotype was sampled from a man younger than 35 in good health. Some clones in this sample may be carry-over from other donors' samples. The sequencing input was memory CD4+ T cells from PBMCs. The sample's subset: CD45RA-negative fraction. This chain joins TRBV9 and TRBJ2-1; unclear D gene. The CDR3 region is CASSVRAGSNNEQFF. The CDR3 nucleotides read TGTGCCAGCAGCGTACGCGCAGGCAGCAACAATGAGCAGTTCTTC. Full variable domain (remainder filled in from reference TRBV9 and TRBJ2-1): DSGVTQTPKHLITATGQRVTLRCSPRSGDLSVYWYQQSLDQGLQFLIQYYNGEERAKGNILERFSAQQFPDLHSELNLSSLELGDSALYFCASSVRAGSNNEQFFGPGTRLTVL.